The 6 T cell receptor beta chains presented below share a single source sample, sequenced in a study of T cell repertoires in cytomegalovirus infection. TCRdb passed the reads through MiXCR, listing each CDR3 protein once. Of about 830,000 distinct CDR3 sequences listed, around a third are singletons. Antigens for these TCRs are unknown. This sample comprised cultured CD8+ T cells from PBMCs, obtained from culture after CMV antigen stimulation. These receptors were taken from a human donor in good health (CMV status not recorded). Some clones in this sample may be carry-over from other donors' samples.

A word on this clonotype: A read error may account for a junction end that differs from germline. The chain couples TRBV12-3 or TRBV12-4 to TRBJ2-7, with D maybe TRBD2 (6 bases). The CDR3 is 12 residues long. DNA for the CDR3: TGTGCCAGCAGTTTACCGGGACTCGAGCCGTACTTC. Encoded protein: CASSLPGLEPYF.

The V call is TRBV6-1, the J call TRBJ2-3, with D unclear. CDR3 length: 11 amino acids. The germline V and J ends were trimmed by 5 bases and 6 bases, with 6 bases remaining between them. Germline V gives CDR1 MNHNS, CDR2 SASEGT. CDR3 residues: CASSYVDTQYF. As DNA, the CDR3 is TGTGCCAGCAGTTATGTGGATACGCAGTATTTT.

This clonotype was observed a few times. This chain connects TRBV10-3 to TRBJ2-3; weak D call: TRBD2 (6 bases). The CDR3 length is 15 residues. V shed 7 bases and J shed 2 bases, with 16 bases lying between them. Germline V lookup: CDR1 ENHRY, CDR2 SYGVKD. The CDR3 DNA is TGTGCCATCAAAACACTCGGCGGGGTCACAGATACGCAGTATTTT. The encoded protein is CAIKTLGGVTDTQYF.

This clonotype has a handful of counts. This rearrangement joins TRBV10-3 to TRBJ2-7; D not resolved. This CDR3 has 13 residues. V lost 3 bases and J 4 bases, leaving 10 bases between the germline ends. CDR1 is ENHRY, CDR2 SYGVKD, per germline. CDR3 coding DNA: TGTGCCATCAGTGACGGGCAGACTTACGAGCAGTACGTC. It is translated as CAISDGQTYEQYV.

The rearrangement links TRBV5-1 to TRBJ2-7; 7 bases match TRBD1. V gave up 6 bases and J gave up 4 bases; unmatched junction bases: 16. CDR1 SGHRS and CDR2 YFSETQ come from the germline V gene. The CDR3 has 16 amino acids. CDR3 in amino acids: CASTGQADGIWYEQYF. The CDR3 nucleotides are TGCGCCAGCACCGGACAGGCGGACGGTATTTGGTACGAGCAGTACTTC.

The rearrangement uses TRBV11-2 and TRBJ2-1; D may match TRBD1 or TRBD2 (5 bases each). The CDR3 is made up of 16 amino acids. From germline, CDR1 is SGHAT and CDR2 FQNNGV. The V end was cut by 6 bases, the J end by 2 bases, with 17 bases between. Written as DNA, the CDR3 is TGTGCCAGCAGTCAAAACCGGGACCCCGCCTACAATGAGCAGTTCTTC. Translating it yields CASSQNRDPAYNEQFF.